This T cell receptor (beta chain) was identified during a study of blood T cell repertoires in COVID-19. Looking at the study overall: Researchers got acute and convalescent COVID-19 samples from the United States, Italy and Spain.

Profiled with immunoSEQ multiplex PCR; TCRdb holds only in-frame clones, not every one. The sample consists of roughly 330,000 clones, approximately 87% of them appearing once. Which cohort a participant joined came from the clinical history participants gave. The CDR3 has 12 amino acids. Per germline, CDR1 SNHLY and CDR2 FYNNEI. Trimming left V 4 bases short and J 7 bases short, with 10 bases between. Sequenced: PBMCs or T cells enriched from blood (not recorded which). This TCR came from a woman aged 30 to 39 who had recovered from COVID-19. J is TRBJ1-1 and V is TRBV2; D gene ambiguous. CDR3 amino acids: CASSAFHNEAFF. In DNA form, the CDR3 reads TGTGCCAGCAGTGCTTTCCACAATGAAGCTTTCTTT.